The 11 T cell receptor beta chains in this list originate from one sample, sequenced in a study of beta chain features in type 1 diabetes (dated by TCRdb to 2016 to 2018). Preparation of the library involved the immunoSEQ multiplex PCR assay. All of the isolated RNA was reverse transcribed with the High Capacity cDNA Reverse Transcription Kit, so expressed TCRB transcripts were sequenced. Imported from immuneACCESS, the table was reduced by TCRdb to in-frame sequences with V and J called. These copies leave out some clones; in studies compared against another copy, an unresolved V gene accounts for under half, and the cause of the remainder is not known. The sample yields under 300,000 clones; 25% to 30% were counted once. The ten largest make up 4% of the sample. The sequenced material came from central memory CD4+ T cells from blood. These receptors originate from a man younger than 40 in good health.

The chain links TRBV4-1 to TRBJ1-5; D unresolved. V was trimmed by 1 base and J by 4 bases, leaving 8 bases between them. CDR1 is MGHRA and CDR2 is YSYEKL in the germline V gene. The CDR3 covers 14 residues. For the CDR3, the DNA is TGCGCCAGCAGCCAAGGGGAAGGGAATCAGCCCCAGCATTTT. Encoded protein: CASSQGEGNQPQHF.

Details on this clone: A much larger clone sits a single nucleotide away, making a read error possible. Other DNA sequences in this specimen translate into the identical CDR3. V gene TRBV10-3 combines with J gene TRBJ1-5, with a possible D match to TRBD1 (5 bases). Germline V CDR1 and CDR2: ENHRY, SYGVKD. This CDR3 spans 13 amino acids. Trimming took off 8 bases at V and 0 bases at J, with 8 bases between the two ends. CDR3 in DNA: TGTGCCATCGGGACGGATAGCAATCAGCCCCAGCATTTT. Translating it yields CAIGTDSNQPQHF.

In its sample, this clone was seen a few times. The chain links TRBV9 to TRBJ2-7; 7 bases are a match to TRBD2. The V segment lost 6 bases and the J segment 0 bases; nucleotides outside the gene matches: 15. Germline CDR1 reads SGDLS; CDR2 reads YYNGEE. This CDR3 contains 17 residues. This CDR3 is CASIRRLAEMSSYEQYF. Written as DNA, the CDR3 is TGTGCCAGCATACGTAGGCTAGCGGAGATGTCCTCCTACGAGCAGTACTTC.

This clone was observed a handful of times. The genes are TRBV18 and TRBJ2-7; 8 bases agree with TRBD1. V lost 3 bases, J lost 6 bases, and 4 bases stayed unmatched. CDR3 length equals 13 residues. In germline, CDR1 is KGHSH, CDR2 LQKENI. The CDR3 loop reads CASSPADRGEQYF. CDR3 DNA sequence: TGTGCCAGCTCACCGGCCGACAGGGGCGAGCAGTACTTC.

This clone has a handful of counts. The V call is TRBV5-6, the J call TRBJ1-1; 7 nucleotides align to TRBD1. V trimming: 3 bases; J trimming: 5 bases; junction bases outside the gene matches: 7. The CDR3 spans 14 residues. The germline V gene encodes CDR1 SGHDT and CDR2 YYEEEE. The CDR3 is CASSYQGRGTEAFF. The CDR3 DNA follows: TGTGCCAGCAGCTATCAGGGCAGGGGGACTGAAGCTTTCTTT.

The chain couples TRBV7-7 to TRBJ2-3; 9 bases fit TRBD1. From germline, CDR1 is SSHAT and CDR2 FNYEAQ (reference sequence). V lost 5 bases and J lost 7; bases outside the gene matches: 13. The CDR3 runs 16 residues. Here the CDR3 reads CASSPGTGFMRHTQYF. The CDR3 DNA reads as TGTGCCAGCAGCCCCGGGACAGGGTTCATGCGACATACGCAGTATTTT.

This clone was seen repeatedly, ten times or more. This same CDR3 is encoded by further DNA sequences in the sample. The chain combines TRBV18 with TRBJ1-1, with 8 nucleotides matching TRBD1. This CDR3 region has 14 residues. Unmatched junction bases numbered 4, after V lost 4 bases and J lost 3 bases. Looked up from germline, CDR1 is KGHSH and CDR2 is LQKENI. CDR3 in DNA: TGTGCCAGCTCACTCCTGGACAGGGACACTGAAGCTTTCTTT. This codes for CASSLLDRDTEAFF.

This clone showed up just a few times. V usage is TRBV28 and J usage is TRBJ2-6, with D maybe TRBD2 (5 bases). V was trimmed by 6 bases and J by 2 bases, leaving 11 bases between them. Germline loops: CDR1 MDHEN, CDR2 SYDVKM. The CDR3 is 15 amino acids. The CDR3 here is CASSLSGTGANVLTF. For the CDR3, the DNA is TGTGCCAGCAGCCTATCGGGAACTGGGGCCAACGTCCTGACTTTC. Based on the CDR3 plus reference TRBV28 and TRBJ2-6, the full variable domain is DVKVTQSSRYLVKRTGEKVFLECVQDMDHENMFWYRQDPGLGLRLIYFSYDVKMKEKGDIPEGYSVSREKKERFSLILESASTNQTSMYLCASSLSGTGANVLTFGAGSRLTVL.

This clone was observed a handful of times. The chain employs TRBV30 and TRBJ1-2, with 8 bases lining up with TRBD1. The junction had 7 bases not matched to a gene; V was cut back by 2 bases and J by 5 bases. The CDR3 consists of 14 residues. Germline values: CDR1 GTSNPN, CDR2 SVGIG (reference sequence). The CDR3 sequence is CAWSRAGTGYGYTF. In DNA form, the CDR3 reads TGTGCCTGGAGTCGCGCCGGGACAGGTTATGGCTACACCTTC. Looking up the rest from reference TRBV30 and TRBJ1-2 gives the full variable domain: SQTIHQWPATLVQPVGSPLSLECTVEGTSNPNLYWYRQAAGRGLQLLFYSVGIGQISSEVPQNLSASRPQDRQFILSSKKLLLSDSGFYLCAWSRAGTGYGYTFGSGTRLTVV.

This clone was seen more than once but under ten times. This chain connects TRBV5-4 to TRBJ1-6; D might be TRBD1 (5 bases). CDR3 length: 14 amino acids. The germline V gene encodes CDR1 SGHNT and CDR2 YYREEE (reference sequence). The ends were cut back, 6 bases at V and 5 bases at J, with 12 bases in the middle. In nucleotides, the CDR3 is TGTGCCAGCACCTCACGACAGAATAATTCACCCCTCCACTTT. Translation gives CASTSRQNNSPLHF.

This chain links TRBV30 with TRBJ1-3; maybe TRBD1 (5 bases). The length of the CDR3 is 12 residues. Trimming removed 3 bases at V and 2 bases at J, with 5 bases between. The germline CDR1 and CDR2 sequences are GTSNPN and SVGIG (reference sequence). CDR3 protein: CAWSRAGNTIYF. In DNA, the CDR3 is TGTGCCTGGAGCAGGGCTGGAAACACCATATATTTT.